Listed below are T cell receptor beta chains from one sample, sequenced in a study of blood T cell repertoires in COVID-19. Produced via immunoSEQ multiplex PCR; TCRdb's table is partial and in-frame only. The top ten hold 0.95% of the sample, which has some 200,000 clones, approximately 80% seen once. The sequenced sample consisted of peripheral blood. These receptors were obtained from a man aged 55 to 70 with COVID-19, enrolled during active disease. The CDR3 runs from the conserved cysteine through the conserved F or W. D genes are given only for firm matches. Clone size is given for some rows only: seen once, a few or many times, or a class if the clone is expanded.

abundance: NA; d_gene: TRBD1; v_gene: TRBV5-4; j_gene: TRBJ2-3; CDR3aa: CASSLGQGNMDTQYF; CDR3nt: TGTGCCAGCAGTCTAGGACAGGGGAATATGGATACGCAGTATTTT
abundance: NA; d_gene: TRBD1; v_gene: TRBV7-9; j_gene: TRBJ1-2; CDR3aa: CASSHRWDRERYGYTF; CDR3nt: TGTGCCAGCAGCCATAGATGGGACAGGGAAAGGTATGGCTACACCTTC
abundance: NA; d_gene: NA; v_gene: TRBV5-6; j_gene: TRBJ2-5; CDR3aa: CASSPTKIQGKETQYF; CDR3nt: TGTGCCAGCAGCCCAACCAAAATTCAGGGAAAAGAGACCCAGTACTTC
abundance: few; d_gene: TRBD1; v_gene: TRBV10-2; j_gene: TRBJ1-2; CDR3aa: CASSPGTGVGGYTF; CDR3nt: TGCGCCAGCAGTCCCGGGACAGGGGTCGGGGGCTACACCTTC
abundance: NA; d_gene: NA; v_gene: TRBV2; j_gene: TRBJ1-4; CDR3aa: CASRLNSGNEKLFF; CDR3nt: TGTGCCAGCAGACTCAACTCAGGAAATGAAAAACTGTTTTTT
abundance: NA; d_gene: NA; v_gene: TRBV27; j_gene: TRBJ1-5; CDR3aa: CASSPLDQVRNQPQHF; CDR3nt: TGTGCCAGCAGCCCATTAGATCAGGTTAGGAATCAGCCCCAGCATTTT
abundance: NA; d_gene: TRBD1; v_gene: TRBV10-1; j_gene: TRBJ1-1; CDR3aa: CASSGGDRGVAEAFF; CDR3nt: TGCGCCAGCAGTGGGGGGGACAGGGGGGTTGCTGAAGCTTTCTTT
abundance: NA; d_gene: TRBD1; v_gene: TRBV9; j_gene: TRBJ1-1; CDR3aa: CASSPFPGQGTEAFF; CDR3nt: TGTGCCAGCAGCCCCTTTCCGGGACAGGGGACTGAAGCTTTCTTT
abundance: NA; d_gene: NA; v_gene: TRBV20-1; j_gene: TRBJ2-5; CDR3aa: CSASPRSGGETQYF; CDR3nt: TGCAGTGCTAGTCCCAGGAGCGGAGGGGAGACCCAGTACTTC
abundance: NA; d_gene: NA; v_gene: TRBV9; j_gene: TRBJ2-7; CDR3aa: CASSVGQPSEQYF; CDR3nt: TGTGCCAGCAGCGTTGGACAGCCCTCCGAGCAGTACTTC
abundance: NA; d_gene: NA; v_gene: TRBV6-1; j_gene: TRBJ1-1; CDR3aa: CASSEGSLSTAEAFF; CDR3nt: TGTGCCAGCAGTGAAGGTTCCCTTAGTACGGCTGAAGCTTTCTTT
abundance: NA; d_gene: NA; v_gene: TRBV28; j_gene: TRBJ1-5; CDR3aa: CASSRQVINQPQHF; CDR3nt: TGTGCCAGCAGCAGACAGGTTATCAATCAGCCCCAGCATTTT
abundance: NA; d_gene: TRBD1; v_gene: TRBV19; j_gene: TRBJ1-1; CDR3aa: CASSLQTGTRGEAFF; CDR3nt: TGTGCCAGTAGTCTCCAGACAGGGACAAGGGGTGAAGCTTTCTTT
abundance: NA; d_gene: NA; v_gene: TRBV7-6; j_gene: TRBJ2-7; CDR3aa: CASGAGAGFSYEQYF; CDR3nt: TGTGCCAGCGGGGCCGGAGCGGGCTTCTCCTACGAGCAGTACTTC
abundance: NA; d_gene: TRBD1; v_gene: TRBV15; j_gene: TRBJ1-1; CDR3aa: CATSRPDREEAFF; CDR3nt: TGTGCCACCAGCAGGCCTGACAGGGAAGAAGCTTTCTTT
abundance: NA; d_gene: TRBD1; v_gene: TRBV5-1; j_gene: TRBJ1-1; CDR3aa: CASSLAGQDTEAFF; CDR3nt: TGCGCCAGCAGCTTGGCTGGACAGGACACTGAAGCTTTCTTT
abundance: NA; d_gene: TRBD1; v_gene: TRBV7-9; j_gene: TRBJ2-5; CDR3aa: CASSETGTGSETQYF; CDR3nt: TGTGCCAGCAGCGAGACCGGGACAGGGTCAGAGACCCAGTACTTC
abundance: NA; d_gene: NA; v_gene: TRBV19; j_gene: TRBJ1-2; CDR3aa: CASNRPGDTRNYGYTF; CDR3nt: TGTGCCAGTAATAGGCCAGGCGATACGCGTAACTATGGCTACACCTTC
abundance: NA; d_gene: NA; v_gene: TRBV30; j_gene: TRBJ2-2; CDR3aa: CAWSAGLWGLFF; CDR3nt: TGTGCCTGGAGTGCCGGACTGTGGGGACTGTTTTTT
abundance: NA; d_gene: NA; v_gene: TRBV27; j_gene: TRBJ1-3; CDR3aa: CASSLRGSGNTIYF; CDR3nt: TGTGCCAGCAGTTTAAGAGGGTCTGGAAACACCATATATTTT
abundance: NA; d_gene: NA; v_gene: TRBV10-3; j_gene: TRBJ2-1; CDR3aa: CAITPGGHEQFF; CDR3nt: TGTGCCATAACACCAGGGGGGCATGAGCAGTTCTTC
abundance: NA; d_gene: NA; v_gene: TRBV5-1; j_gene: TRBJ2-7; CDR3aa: CASSLESGAYYEQYF; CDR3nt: TGCGCCAGCAGCTTGGAAAGTGGGGCCTACTACGAGCAGTACTTC
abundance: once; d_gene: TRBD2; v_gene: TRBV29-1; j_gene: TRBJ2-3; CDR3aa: CSVQGTSGGPTDTQYF; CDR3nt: TGCAGCGTTCAAGGGACTAGCGGGGGACCCACAGATACGCAGTATTTT
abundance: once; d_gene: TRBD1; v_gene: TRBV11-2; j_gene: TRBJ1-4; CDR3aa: CASSPGGGQGEKLFF; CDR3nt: TGTGCCAGCAGCCCGGGGGGGGGACAGGGCGAAAAACTGTTTTTT
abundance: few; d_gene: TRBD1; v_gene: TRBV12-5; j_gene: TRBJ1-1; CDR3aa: CASGLVDRVEAFF; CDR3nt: TGTGCTAGTGGTTTGGTAGACAGGGTTGAAGCTTTCTTT
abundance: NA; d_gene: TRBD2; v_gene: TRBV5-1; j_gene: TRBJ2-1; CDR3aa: CASSSPGLAGVNEQFF; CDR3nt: TGCGCCAGCAGCTCACCGGGACTAGCGGGAGTTAATGAGCAGTTCTTC
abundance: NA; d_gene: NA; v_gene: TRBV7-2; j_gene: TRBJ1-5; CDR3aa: CASSLGGSGQPQHF; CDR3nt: TGTGCCAGCAGCTTAGGGGGCTCAGGTCAGCCCCAGCATTTT
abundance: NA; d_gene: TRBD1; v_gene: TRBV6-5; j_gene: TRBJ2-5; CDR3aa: CAGLGPTGGYETQYF; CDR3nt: TGTGCCGGCTTGGGGCCGACAGGGGGCTACGAGACCCAGTACTTC
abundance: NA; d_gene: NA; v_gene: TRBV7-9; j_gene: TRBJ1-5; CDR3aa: CASSPNRDQPQHF; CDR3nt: TGTGCCAGCAGCCCTAACAGGGACCAGCCCCAGCATTTT
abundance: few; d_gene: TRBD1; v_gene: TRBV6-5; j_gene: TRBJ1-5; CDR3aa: CASGRTGSNQPQHF; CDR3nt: TGTGCCAGCGGCCGGACAGGGAGCAATCAGCCCCAGCATTTT
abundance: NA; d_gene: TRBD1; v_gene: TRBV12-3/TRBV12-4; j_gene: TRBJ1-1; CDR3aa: CASSRTGLTEAFF; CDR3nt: TGTGCCAGCAGTCGGACAGGGCTTACTGAAGCTTTCTTT
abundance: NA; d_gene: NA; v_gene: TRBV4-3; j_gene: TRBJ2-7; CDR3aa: CASSRSRTVNEQYF; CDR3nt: TGCGCCAGCAGCCGCTCACGAACAGTTAACGAGCAGTACTTC
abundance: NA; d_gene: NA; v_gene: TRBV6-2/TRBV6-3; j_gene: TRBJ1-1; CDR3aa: CASSYTTGTEKAFF; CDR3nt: TGTGCCAGCAGTTATACCACAGGGACGGAAAAAGCTTTCTTT
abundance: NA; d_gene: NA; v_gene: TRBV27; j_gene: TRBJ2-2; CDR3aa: CASGFPGAGELFF; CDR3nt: TGTGCCAGCGGCTTCCCCGGGGCCGGGGAGCTGTTTTTT
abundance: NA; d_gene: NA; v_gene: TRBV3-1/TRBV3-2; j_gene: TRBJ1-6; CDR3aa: CASSPLDNSPLHF; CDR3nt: TGTGCCAGCAGCCCGTTAGATAATTCACCCCTCCACTTT
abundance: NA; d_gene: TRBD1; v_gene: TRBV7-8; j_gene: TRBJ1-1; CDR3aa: CASSSGQRILNTEAFF; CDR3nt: TGTGCCAGCAGCTCGGGACAGAGAATTCTGAACACTGAAGCTTTCTTT
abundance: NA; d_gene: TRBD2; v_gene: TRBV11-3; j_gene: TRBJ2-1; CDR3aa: CASSPGGREVNEQFF; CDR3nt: TGTGCCAGCAGCCCTGGGGGGCGGGAGGTCAATGAGCAGTTCTTC
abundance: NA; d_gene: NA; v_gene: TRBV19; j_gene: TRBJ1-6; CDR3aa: CASRDTVSTPLHF; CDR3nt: TGTGCCAGCCGGGACACCGTCTCGACACCCCTCCACTTT
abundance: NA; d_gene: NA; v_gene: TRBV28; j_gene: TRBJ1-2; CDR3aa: CASQSGQNYGYTF; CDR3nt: TGTGCCAGCCAATCGGGACAAAACTATGGCTACACCTTC
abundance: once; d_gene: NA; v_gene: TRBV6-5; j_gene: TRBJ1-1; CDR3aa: CASKPEEWTEAFF; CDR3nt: TGTGCCAGCAAACCGGAGGAGTGGACTGAAGCTTTCTTT
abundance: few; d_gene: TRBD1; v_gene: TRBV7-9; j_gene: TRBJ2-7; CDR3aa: CASSLVVDREREQYF; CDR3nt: TGTGCCAGCAGCTTAGTAGTGGACAGGGAGCGCGAGCAGTACTTC
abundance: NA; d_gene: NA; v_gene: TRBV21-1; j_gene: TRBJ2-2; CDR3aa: CASSQSSGGQLNTGELFF; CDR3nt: TGTGCCAGCAGCCAATCTTCAGGGGGACAGTTGAACACCGGGGAGCTGTTTTTT
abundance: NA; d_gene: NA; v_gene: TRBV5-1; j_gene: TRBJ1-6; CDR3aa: CASTEGRQGNSPLHF; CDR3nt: TGCGCCAGCACGGAGGGTCGTCAGGGTAATTCACCCCTCCACTTT
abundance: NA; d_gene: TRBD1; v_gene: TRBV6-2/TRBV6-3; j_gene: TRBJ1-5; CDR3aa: CASSLNRGQGQPQHF; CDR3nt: TGTGCCAGCAGCCTTAACAGGGGGCAGGGTCAGCCCCAGCATTTT
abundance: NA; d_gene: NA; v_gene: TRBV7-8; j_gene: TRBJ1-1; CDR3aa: CASSLGRESEAFF; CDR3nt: TGTGCCAGCAGCTTAGGCCGCGAGTCTGAAGCTTTCTTT